This entry is about one T cell receptor beta chain. What it recognizes is unknown. The read finishes 3 residues shy of the CDR3 end, and the germline J gene is used to complete it. Assay used: immunoSEQ multiplex PCR; TCRdb lists only in-frame clones, some missing. Reported are 27,000 or so clones; the ten largest clones contain 11%. Each participant carried one incident cervical HPV16 infection only. This record belongs to a study of T cells in women clearing cervical HPV infection. Whole-study context: HLA type stays a possible confounder, typing being limited.

General observations from the study: Cases carried less TRBV6-7 than controls: 0.11% versus 0.16%.

V was clipped by 1 base and J by 1 base, with 11 bases between them. The CDR3 consists of 15 residues. CDR1 MGHRA and CDR2 YSYEKL come from the germline V gene. Sequenced material: blood buffy coat. The J gene is TRBJ2-7, the V gene TRBV4-1; weak D call: TRBD2 (6 bases). This clonotype was obtained from a woman between 18 and 69 years old with a cervical HPV16 infection that either progressed to CIN3+ or cleared (not recorded which). CDR3 amino acids: CASSQGTNPSYEQYF. The sequenced CDR3 bases are TGCGCCAGCAGCCAAGGGACTAACCCATCCTACGAG.